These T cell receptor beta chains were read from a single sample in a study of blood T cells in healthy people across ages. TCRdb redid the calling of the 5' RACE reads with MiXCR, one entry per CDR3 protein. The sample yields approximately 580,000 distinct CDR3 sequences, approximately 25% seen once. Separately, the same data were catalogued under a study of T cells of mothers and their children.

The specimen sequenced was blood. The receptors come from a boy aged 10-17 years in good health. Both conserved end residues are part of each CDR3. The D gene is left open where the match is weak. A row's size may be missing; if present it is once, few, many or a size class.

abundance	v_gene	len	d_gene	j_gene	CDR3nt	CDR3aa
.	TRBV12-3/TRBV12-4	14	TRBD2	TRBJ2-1	TGTGCCAGCGTCTCGCGGGGGGGCCTCAATGAGCAGTTCTTC	CASVSRGGLNEQFF
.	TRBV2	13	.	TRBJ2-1	TGTGCCAGCACTACGGGAACCTACAATGAGCAGTTCTTC	CASTTGTYNEQFF
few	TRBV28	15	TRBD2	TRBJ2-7	TGTGCCAGCAGTTTATCAGGGACTAGCGACTACGAGCAGTACTTC	CASSLSGTSDYEQYF
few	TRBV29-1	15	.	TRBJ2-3	TGCAGCGTTGGCCGCGGGGTGGGGGCCACAGATACGCAGTATTTT	CSVGRGVGATDTQYF
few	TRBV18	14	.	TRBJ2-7	TGTGCCAGCTCACCTGCGGGCAGGCGGTACGAGCAGTACTTC	CASSPAGRRYEQYF
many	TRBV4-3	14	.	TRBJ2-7	TGCGCCAGCAGCCAAGATACCAAGGCCTACGAGCAGTACTTC	CASSQDTKAYEQYF
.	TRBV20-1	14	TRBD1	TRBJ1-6	TGCAGTGCTCGGGGACAGGGGAATAGATCACCCCTCCACTTT	CSARGQGNRSPLHF
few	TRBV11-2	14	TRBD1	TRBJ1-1	TGTGCCAGCAACGATACAGGGGGGGACACTGAAGCTTTCTTT	CASNDTGGDTEAFF
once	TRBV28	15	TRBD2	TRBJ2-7	TGTGCCAGCAGTTTGCGGGAGGGCCCCGGCTACGAGCAGTACTTC	CASSLREGPGYEQYF
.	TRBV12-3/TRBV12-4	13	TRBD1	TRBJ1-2	TGTGCCAGCAGAGCGGGGACAGATTATGGCTACACCTTC	CASRAGTDYGYTF
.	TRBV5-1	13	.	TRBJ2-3	TGCGCCAGCAGCCAGCGTCGGGCAGATACGCAGTATTTT	CASSQRRADTQYF
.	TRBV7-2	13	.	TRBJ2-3	TGTGCCAGCAGCTTTACCCCAGGTGATATGCAGTATTTT	CASSFTPGDMQYF
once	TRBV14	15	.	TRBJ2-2	TGTGCCAGCAGCCAAGCGTCCGGGACCACCGGGGAGCTGTTTTTT	CASSQASGTTGELFF
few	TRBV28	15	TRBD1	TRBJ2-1	TGTGCCAGCAGGAGACAGGGGGGAAACTACAATGAGCAGTTCTTC	CASRRQGGNYNEQFF
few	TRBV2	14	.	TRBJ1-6	TGTGCCAGCAGTGGGTACTCCTATAATTCACCCCTCCACTTT	CASSGYSYNSPLHF
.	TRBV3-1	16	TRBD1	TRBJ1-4	TGTGCCAGCAGCCTGACGGGACAGGGGACGCATGAAAAACTGTTTTTT	CASSLTGQGTHEKLFF
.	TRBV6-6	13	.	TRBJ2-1	TGTGCCACCGTCGGGAGCTCCTACAATGAGCAGTTCTTC	CATVGSSYNEQFF
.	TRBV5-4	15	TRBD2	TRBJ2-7	TGTGCCAGCAGCTTGTTGATAGCGGGGATGGACGAGCAGTACTTC	CASSLLIAGMDEQYF
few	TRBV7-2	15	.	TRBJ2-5	TGTGCCAGCAGCTTAAGTCTGGGTCTCCAGAAGACCCAGTACTTC	CASSLSLGLQKTQYF
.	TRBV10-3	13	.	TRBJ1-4	TGTGCCATCAGTGCGGGGGTAGGGGAAAAACTGTTTTTT	CAISAGVGEKLFF
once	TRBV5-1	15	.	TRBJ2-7	TGCGCCAGCAGCTTTCTTTCCGGGCCAAACTACGAGCAGTACTTC	CASSFLSGPNYEQYF
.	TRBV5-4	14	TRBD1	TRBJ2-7	TGTGCCAGCAGCTTGGCTCAGGGGGCGCGTGAGCAGTACTTC	CASSLAQGAREQYF
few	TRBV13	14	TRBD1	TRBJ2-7	TGTGCCAGCAGCTCCGGGACAGGGCGGTACGAGCAGTACTTC	CASSSGTGRYEQYF
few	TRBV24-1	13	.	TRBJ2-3	TGTGCCACCAGTGATCCAGTACTCCATACGCAGTATTTT	CATSDPVLHTQYF
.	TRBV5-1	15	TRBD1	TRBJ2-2	TGCGCCAGCACCGCTTCGGACAGGGGATCCGGGGAGCTGTTTTTT	CASTASDRGSGELFF
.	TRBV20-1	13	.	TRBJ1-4	TGCAGTGCTCAGTCGGGGGCTGGCGAAAAACTGTTTTTT	CSAQSGAGEKLFF
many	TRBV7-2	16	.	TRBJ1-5	TGTGCCAGCAGCTTATCGGCGGCGTTGGGTAATCAGCCCCAGCATTTT	CASSLSAALGNQPQHF
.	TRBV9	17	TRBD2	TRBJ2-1	TGTGCCAGCAGCGTAGAAGGAGCGGGGGGGCTATACAATGAGCAGTTCTTC	CASSVEGAGGLYNEQFF
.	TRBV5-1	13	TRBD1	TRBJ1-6	TGCGCCAGCGGGGACAGGGAAAATTCACCCCTCCACTTT	CASGDRENSPLHF